There are a few counts of the clone carrying this T cell receptor (beta chain). Its matching antigen is unknown. This sample is part of a study of CD8 T cells in ankylosing spondylitis. The CDR3 runs to 14 residues. The V gene lost 6 bases and the J gene lost 3 bases, with 13 bases spanning the gap. Germline CDR1 MDHEN, CDR2 SYDVKM. Researchers built TCR beta libraries using quantitative 5'-RACE with molecular barcodes. TCRdb re-called the 5' RACE reads with MiXCR, one entry per CDR3 protein. Of 150,000 or so distinct CDR3 sequences in the sample, 9.8% are singletons; the top ten hold approximately 16%. Whole-study results and caveats: Clones linked to disease, bearing a CD8+ phenotype, were relatively rare in peripheral blood. Matched synovial fluid from ankylosing spondylitis patients was reported to be enriched for disease-linked clones.

V gene TRBV28 combines with J gene TRBJ2-3, with D maybe TRBD2 (5 bases). The sequence was obtained from a female donor with ankylosing spondylitis or in good health (not recorded which). Sequencing was performed on blood, either unsorted or a sorted T cell fraction (not recorded which). In nucleotides, the CDR3 is TGTGCCAGCAGCCACCGGAGGCGGACAGATACGCAGTATTTT. The encoded protein is CASSHRRRTDTQYF.